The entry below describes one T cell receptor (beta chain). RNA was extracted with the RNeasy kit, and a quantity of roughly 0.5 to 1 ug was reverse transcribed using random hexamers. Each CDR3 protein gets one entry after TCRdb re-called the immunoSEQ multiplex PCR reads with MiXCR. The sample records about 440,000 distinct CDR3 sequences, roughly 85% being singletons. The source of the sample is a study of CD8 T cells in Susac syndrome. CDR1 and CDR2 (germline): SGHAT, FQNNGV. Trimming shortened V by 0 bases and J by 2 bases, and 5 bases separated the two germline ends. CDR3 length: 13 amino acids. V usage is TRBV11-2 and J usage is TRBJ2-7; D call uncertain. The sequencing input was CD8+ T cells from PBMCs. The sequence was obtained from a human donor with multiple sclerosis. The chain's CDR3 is CASSLDITYEQYF. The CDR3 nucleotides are TGTGCCAGCAGCTTAGACATCACCTACGAGCAGTACTTC.